These T cell receptor beta chains were read from a single sample in a study of beta chain features in type 1 diabetes. Clones were read by immunoSEQ multiplex PCR, and TCRdb kept only the in-frame ones, dropping some. The data contain over 20,000 clones, 49% of them seen just once; the ten biggest clones take up roughly 0.29%. Sequenced material: stem cell memory CD4+ T cells from blood. These receptors were collected from a man aged 25 to 45 with type 1 diabetes. The CDR3 runs from the conserved cysteine through the conserved F or W. The D gene is left open where the match is weak. A row's size may be missing; if present it is once, few, many or a size class.

V	J	length	size	D	CDR3	DNA
TRBV6-5	TRBJ1-2	13	-	-	CASSKGSGGGYTF	TGTGCCAGCAGCAAGGGGTCGGGAGGTGGCTACACCTTC
TRBV5-6	TRBJ2-1	12	few	-	CASSLGVNEQFF	TGTGCCAGCAGCTTGGGAGTCAATGAGCAGTTCTTC
TRBV5-4	TRBJ1-4	16	-	TRBD1	CASSSRQGATNEKLFF	TGTGCCAGCAGCTCGCGACAGGGAGCAACTAATGAAAAACTGTTTTTT
TRBV5-8	TRBJ2-7	15	few	TRBD1	CASSWAGGDSYEQYF	TGTGCCAGCAGCTGGGCAGGGGGCGACTCCTACGAGCAGTACTTC
TRBV19	TRBJ2-5	19	-	TRBD1	CASSARTGATMSRKETQYF	TGTGCCAGTAGTGCCCGGACAGGCGCCACAATGAGTAGAAAAGAGACCCAGTACTTC
TRBV6-5	TRBJ1-1	15	-	TRBD1	CASSIWGQPNTEAFF	TGTGCCAGCAGTATATGGGGACAGCCGAACACTGAAGCTTTCTTT
TRBV5-6	TRBJ1-3	15	-	TRBD1	CASSPDRDSGNTIYF	TGTGCCAGCAGCCCTGACAGGGACTCTGGAAACACCATATATTTT
TRBV19	TRBJ2-7	15	-	TRBD1	CASSIEGQGLYEQYF	TGTGCCAGTAGTATAGAGGGACAGGGGCTCTACGAGCAGTACTTC
TRBV5-4	TRBJ2-3	13	-	-	CASSLNSADTQYF	TGTGCCAGCAGCTTAAATAGCGCAGATACGCAGTATTTT
TRBV10-2	TRBJ1-5	14	-	-	CASSEQGSNQPQHF	TGCGCCAGCAGCGAACAGGGTTCCAATCAGCCCCAGCATTTT
TRBV6-5	TRBJ2-3	12	-	-	CASSSSTDTQYF	TGTGCCAGCAGTTCTAGCACAGATACGCAGTATTTT
TRBV5-1	TRBJ1-5	15	-	-	CASSLEGLQGQPQHF	TGCGCCAGCAGCTTGGAGGGGTTACAGGGTCAGCCCCAGCATTTT
TRBV30	TRBJ1-1	17	-	-	CAWGRAAGVTSSTEAFF	TGTGCCTGGGGTCGGGCGGCAGGGGTTACGTCGAGCACTGAAGCTTTCTTT
TRBV7-9	TRBJ2-5	12	few	-	CASRYEQETQYF	TGTGCCAGCAGATACGAGCAAGAGACCCAGTACTTC
TRBV29-1	TRBJ1-2	13	-	TRBD1	CSVLADRNYGYTF	TGCAGCGTTTTGGCGGACAGGAACTATGGCTACACCTTC
TRBV30	TRBJ2-2	16	few	-	CAWKLWGGANTGELFF	TGTGCCTGGAAGTTGTGGGGCGGGGCTAACACCGGGGAGCTGTTTTTT
TRBV2	TRBJ1-1	13	-	-	CASSEGGNTEAFF	TGTGCCAGCAGTGAAGGCGGGAACACTGAAGCTTTCTTT
TRBV18	TRBJ1-1	15	few	TRBD1	CASSPPGQANTEAFF	TGTGCCAGCTCACCGCCGGGACAGGCGAACACTGAAGCTTTCTTT
TRBV11-1	TRBJ1-2	13	few	-	CASSLVRIYGYTF	TGTGCCAGCAGCTTGGTCAGGATCTATGGCTACACCTTC
TRBV30	TRBJ1-4	11	-	-	CAWSPNEKLFF	TGTGCCTGGAGTCCGAATGAAAAACTGTTTTTT
TRBV6-4	TRBJ2-1	13	-	-	CASSDRGMHEQFF	TGTGCCAGCAGTGACAGGGGGATGCATGAGCAGTTCTTC
TRBV27	TRBJ1-5	15	once	-	CASRRGGDSNQPQHF	TGTGCCAGCAGAAGGGGAGGAGATAGCAATCAGCCCCAGCATTTT
TRBV7-2	TRBJ1-1	14	few	-	CASSSGTVNTEAFF	TGTGCCAGCAGCTCGGGGACTGTGAACACTGAAGCTTTCTTT
TRBV5-1	TRBJ1-4	15	-	TRBD1	CASSLDRGTNEKLFF	TGCGCCAGCAGCTTGGACAGGGGAACTAATGAAAAACTGTTTTTT
TRBV7-8	TRBJ2-5	14	-	-	CASSLGAGRETQYF	TGTGCCAGCAGCTTAGGCGCGGGACGAGAGACCCAGTACTTC
TRBV25-1	TRBJ2-3	15	-	TRBD2	CASSAGLAVTDTQYF	TGTGCCAGCAGTGCAGGACTAGCGGTAACAGATACGCAGTATTTT
TRBV30	TRBJ2-7	14	once	TRBD1	CAWSVGTGEDEQYF	TGTGCCTGGAGCGTCGGGACAGGGGAAGACGAGCAGTACTTC
TRBV7-2	TRBJ2-1	11	few	-	CASSPSHEQFF	TGTGCCAGCAGCCCAAGCCATGAGCAGTTCTTC
TRBV13	TRBJ2-5	16	-	TRBD2	CASSSETSGRQGTQYF	TGTGCCAGCAGCTCAGAGACTAGCGGGAGACAGGGGACCCAGTACTTC
TRBV9	TRBJ2-1	15	few	TRBD2	CASSAGTSSYNEQFF	TGTGCCAGCAGCGCGGGGACTAGCTCCTACAATGAGCAGTTCTTC
TRBV9	TRBJ1-3	15	few	-	CASSVAPTAGNTIYF	TGTGCCAGCAGCGTAGCACCGACAGCAGGAAACACCATATATTTT
TRBV12-5	TRBJ2-7	12	-	-	CASGPDTYEQYF	TGTGCTAGTGGTCCCGACACCTACGAGCAGTACTTC
TRBV23-1	TRBJ1-2	18	few	TRBD1	CASSHPRGGDRDNYGYTF	TGCGCCAGCAGTCACCCACGGGGGGGGGACAGGGACAACTATGGCTACACCTTC
TRBV7-2	TRBJ1-3	16	-	-	CASSPPEASSGNTIYF	TGTGCCAGCAGCCCTCCGGAGGCCAGCTCTGGAAACACCATATATTTT